Presented here are 22 T cell receptor beta chains from one specimen sequenced in a study of T cell clonotyping in hematopoietic cell transplantation. Sequencing used immunoSEQ multiplex PCR; TCRdb keeps in-frame clones, though not all of them. Among thousands of clones listed, approximately 85% were seen once. This specimen was PBMCs, taken 180 days after allogeneic stem cell transplant. These receptors were taken from a female patient in her thirties or forties who had an allogeneic stem cell transplant, so the T cells may come from the graft donor. Some clones in this sample may be carry-over from other donors' samples.

The chain is built from TRBV27 and TRBJ2-7, with a possible D match to TRBD2 (7 bases). V shed 6 bases and J shed 5 bases, with 20 bases lying between them. This CDR3 spans 15 amino acids. Germline CDR1 is MNHEY and CDR2 is SMNVEV (reference sequence). CDR3 nucleotides: TGTGCCAGCAGGAGGGACACCGGGACTATCAACGAGCAGTACTTC. This translates into CASRRDTGTINEQYF.

The gene calls are TRBV7-4 and TRBJ2-2, with D uncertain. V was trimmed by 6 bases and J by 6 bases, leaving 8 bases between them. Germline CDR1 is SGHVT and CDR2 is SQSDAQ. This CDR3 comprises 12 residues. This CDR3 reads CASSLPSGELFF. The CDR3 DNA reads TGTGCCAGCAGTCTCCCTTCCGGGGAGCTGTTTTTT.

The chain carries TRBV4-3 and TRBJ1-3, with D unclear. Germline V gives CDR1 LGHNA, CDR2 YSLEER. Between the trimmed V and J ends, which lost 0 bases and 0 bases, there was a span of 12 bases. This CDR3 is built from 17 residues. In DNA form, the CDR3 reads TGCGCCAGCAGCCAAGACCCCAGCGGGTTCTCTGGAAACACCATATATTTT. It encodes CASSQDPSGFSGNTIYF.

This clone was seen a few times. The chain is built from TRBV6-5 and TRBJ2-7; D call uncertain. V lost 3 bases and J 8 bases, leaving 20 bases between the germline ends. This CDR3 is 15 amino acids long. Germline V gene lookup returns CDR1 MNHEY and CDR2 SVGAGI. The CDR3 DNA follows: TGTGCCAGCAGTTATCTTACCGGCCGAGGCGGTAAGCAGTACTTC. Amino acids: CASSYLTGRGGKQYF.

V gene TRBV11-3 combines with J gene TRBJ2-5; D not resolved. The length of the CDR3 is 10 residues. V was cut by 8 bases and J by 5 bases, with 6 bases left in between. Germline V CDR1 and CDR2: SGHNT, YENEEA. The CDR3 reads CASGMETQYF. The CDR3 DNA follows: TGTGCCAGCGGGATGGAGACCCAGTACTTC.

The V gene is TRBV4-1, the J gene TRBJ1-5, with D possibly matching TRBD1 (6 bases). The CDR3 contains 17 residues. The V end was cut by 0 bases, the J end by 1 base, with 13 bases between. Germline CDR1 MGHRA, CDR2 YSYEKL. As DNA, the CDR3 is TGCGCCAGCAGCCAAGATGGAGGGGGGGGGAGCAATCAGCCCCAGCATTTT. It yields the protein CASSQDGGGGSNQPQHF.

The V call is TRBV5-1, the J call TRBJ2-3; 11 bases are a match to TRBD1. Trimming removed 6 bases from V and 3 bases from J; junction bases left unmatched: 9. CDR3 length equals 16 residues. Germline CDR1 and CDR2: SGHRS and YFSETQ. CDR3 protein: CASKGTGGSRTDTQYF. The CDR3 DNA is TGCGCCAGCAAGGGGACAGGGGGTTCAAGGACAGATACGCAGTATTTT. Full variable domain (missing parts from reference TRBV5-1 and TRBJ2-3): KAGVTQTPRYLIKTRGQQVTLSCSPISGHRSVSWYQQTPGQGLQFLFEYFSETQRNKGNFPGRFSGRQFSNSRSEMNVSTLELGDSALYLCASKGTGGSRTDTQYFGPGTRLTVL.

The genes are TRBV7-2 and TRBJ2-2, with D unresolved. Germline V CDR1 and CDR2: SGHTA, FQGNSA. There are 14 residues in the CDR3. The V gene lost 0 bases and the J gene lost 3 bases, with 5 bases spanning the gap. The CDR3 region has the DNA TGTGCCAGCAGCTTAGCGCCCCACACCGGGGAGCTGTTTTTT. Encoded protein: CASSLAPHTGELFF.

This clone has only one observation. V usage is TRBV6-5 and J usage is TRBJ2-7; the D call may be TRBD1 or TRBD2 (5 bases each). V lost 10 bases and J 2 bases, leaving 12 bases between the germline ends. The germline V gene encodes CDR1 MNHEY and CDR2 SVGAGI. CDR3 size: 12 residues. This CDR3 is CATTGAPYEQYF. Written as DNA, the CDR3 is TGTGCCACCACCGGGGCCCCCTACGAGCAGTACTTC.

V and J are TRBV6-5 and TRBJ1-6; D call uncertain. The CDR3 is 16 residues long. The V gene lost 0 bases and the J gene lost 10 bases, with 16 bases spanning the gap. CDR1 and CDR2 from the germline V gene are MNHEY and SVGAGI. Here the CDR3 reads CASSYSIPQGRSPLHF. CDR3 nucleotides: TGTGCCAGCAGTTACTCGATTCCACAAGGGCGGTCACCCCTCCACTTT.

The chain links TRBV4-3 to TRBJ2-7; D may be TRBD2 (6 bases). The CDR3 spans 15 residues. The germline gives CDR1 LGHNA, CDR2 YSLEER. V lost 1 base and J lost 3, with 13 bases in between. Written as DNA, the CDR3 is TGCGCCAGCAGCCAAGGCGCCGGGGGTTACTACGAGCAGTACTTC. Translated: CASSQGAGGYYEQYF.

This clone occurred once. V and J are TRBV18 and TRBJ2-7; TRBD1 is a possible D gene (5 bases). With 6 bases removed from V and 5 bases from J, the gap between germline ends came to 17 bases. Germline CDR1 and CDR2: KGHSH and LQKENI. The CDR3 sequence is 14 residues long. The CDR3 protein is CASSAGRQFHEQYF. In DNA, the CDR3 is TGTGCCAGCTCGGCAGGGCGACAATTTCACGAGCAGTACTTC.

The chain links TRBV6-5 to TRBJ2-7; 11 bases fit TRBD2. After removal of 3 bases from V and 0 bases from J, the junction contained 4 bases not matched to a gene. The germline CDR1 and CDR2 sequences are MNHEY and SVGAGI. The length of the CDR3 is 16 residues. CDR3 nucleotide sequence: TGTGCCAGCAGTTATCGACTAGCGGGGAGCTCCTACGAGCAGTACTTC. Protein: CASSYRLAGSSYEQYF.

The chain uses TRBV9 and TRBJ2-7; no reliable D call. Germline CDR1 and CDR2: SGDLS and YYNGEE. V lost 4 bases, J lost 0 bases, and 5 bases lay in between. CDR3 length: 12 amino acids. The CDR3 sequence: CASSPPSYEQYF. DNA for the CDR3: TGTGCCAGCAGCCCCCCCTCCTACGAGCAGTACTTC.

V and J are TRBV25-1 and TRBJ2-3; perhaps TRBD1 as D (5 bases). This CDR3 has 13 residues. With 8 bases removed from V and 1 base from J, the gap between germline ends came to 10 bases. Germline-derived CDR1 and CDR2 are MGHDK and SYGVNS. The CDR3: CASRTTGTDTQYF. Written as DNA, the CDR3 is TGTGCCAGCCGTACGACAGGCACAGATACGCAGTATTTT.

The chain employs TRBV7-6 and TRBJ2-1; D ambiguous. The CDR3 totals 13 residues. The ends were cut back, 2 bases at V and 1 base at J, with 3 bases in the middle. CDR1 is SGHVS, CDR2 FNYEAQ, per germline. Written as DNA, the CDR3 is TGTGCCAGCAGCTTAATTTCCTACAATGAGCAGTTCTTC. Translating gives CASSLISYNEQFF. The entire variable domain, with the rest obtained from reference TRBV7-6 and TRBJ2-1, is as follows: GAGVSQSPRYKVTKRGQDVALRCDPISGHVSLYWYRQALGQGPEFLTYFNYEAQQDKSGLPNDRFSAERPEGSISTLTIQRTEQRDSAMYRCASSLISYNEQFFGPGTRLTVL.

This clone turned up a few times. The gene calls are TRBV23-1 and TRBJ1-4; D remains unclear. TRBV23-1 is designated an ORF whose function remains uncertain. This CDR3 has 12 residues. V gave up 5 bases and J gave up 8 bases, with 9 bases separating them. The CDR3 region has the DNA TGCGCCAGCAGTGGGAGTTGGGAAAAACTGTTTTTT. Translating it yields CASSGSWEKLFF.

CDR3 nucleotides: TGCGCCAGCAGTGGGACAGCGGAGACTGAAGCTTTCTTT. This sequence encodes CASSGTAETEAFF. This rearrangement joins TRBV10-1 to TRBJ1-1, with D possibly TRBD1 on 6 matching bases. Trimming removed 4 bases at V and 5 bases at J, with 11 bases between. CDR1 is WNHNN, CDR2 SYGVQD, per germline (reference sequence). The CDR3 sequence is 13 residues long.

The chain links TRBV2 to TRBJ1-2, with a tentative D call TRBD1 (5 bases). CDR1 and CDR2 from the germline V gene are SNHLY and FYNNEI. The CDR3 runs 18 residues. V shed 10 bases and J shed 0 bases, with 27 bases lying between them. The CDR3 sequence is CATKGRDLQRTANYGYTF. The CDR3 DNA reads as TGTGCCACCAAAGGCCGGGACCTTCAAAGAACGGCTAACTATGGCTACACCTTC.

This rearrangement joins TRBV6-1 to TRBJ2-1, with 9 nucleotides matching TRBD2. There are 14 residues in the CDR3. V trimming: 4 bases; J trimming: 6 bases; junction bases outside the gene matches: 4. Germline CDR1 MNHNS, CDR2 SASEGT. The CDR3 here is CASSALLAGNEQFF. DNA of the CDR3: TGTGCCAGCAGTGCCCTACTAGCGGGCAATGAGCAGTTCTTC.

The rearrangement joins TRBV5-5 to TRBJ1-6; 9 bases fit TRBD1. The CDR3 is made up of 14 amino acids. Germline lookup yields CDR1 SGHKS and CDR2 YYEKEE (reference sequence). Germline trimming cut 3 bases from V and 9 bases from J; bases unmatched to any gene: 4. The CDR3 nucleotides are TGTGCCAGCAGCTATTACAGGGGGCTTTCACCCCTCCACTTT. Its translation: CASSYYRGLSPLHF.

This chain links TRBV30 with TRBJ2-6; tentatively, D is TRBD1 (5 bases). The V gene lost 4 bases and the J gene lost 0 bases, with 13 bases spanning the gap. The CDR3 is made up of 16 amino acids. Looked up from germline, CDR1 is GTSNPN and CDR2 is SVGIG (reference sequence). The CDR3 here is CAWKQRGNSGANVLTF. The CDR3, as DNA: TGTGCCTGGAAACAAAGGGGAAACTCTGGGGCCAACGTCCTGACTTTC.